A selection of T cell receptor beta chains follows, all from one sample in a study of blood T cell repertoires in COVID-19. Clones were sequenced by immunoSEQ multiplex PCR, and TCRdb holds only the in-frame ones, with some missing. There are 400,000 to 500,000 clones in the sample; roughly 88% occur only once, and roughly 1.4% lies in the top ten. The sample consisted of PBMCs or T cells enriched from blood (not recorded which). The receptors stem from a woman between 18 and 29 years old who had been exposed to COVID-19. CDR3s include the opening cysteine and the closing phenylalanine or tryptophan. A D gene is named only where the DNA matches it firmly. The listing skips clone size in some rows; elsewhere it reads once, few, many or a size class.

cdr3_aa cdr3_nt clone_size j_call v_call d_call
CASTRLVGLPEEYF TGTGCCAGCACCAGATTAGTGGGACTCCCCGAGGAGTACTTC few TRBJ1-2 TRBV27 .
CASSAPRNNSPLHF TGCGCCAGCAGTGCTCCCAGGAATAATTCACCCCTCCACTTT . TRBJ1-6 TRBV10-1 .
CASSQEGGLAEPYEQYF TGCGCCAGCAGCCAAGAAGGGGGACTAGCGGAACCCTACGAGCAGTACTTC . TRBJ2-7 TRBV4-1 TRBD2
CASSYYPTDTQYF TGTGCCAGCAGCTACTATCCCACAGATACGCAGTATTTT . TRBJ2-3 TRBV7-2 .
CASSRGDYTDTQYF TGTGCCAGCAGCAGGGGGGACTACACAGATACGCAGTATTTT . TRBJ2-3 TRBV13 .
CASSFGSTEAFF TGTGCCAGCAGCTTCGGGAGCACTGAAGCTTTCTTT once TRBJ1-1 TRBV13 .
CASSLDRGEGGDTEAFF TGTGCCAGCAGCTTAGATCGGGGGGAGGGCGGTGACACTGAAGCTTTCTTT . TRBJ1-1 TRBV11-3 .
CATSDLAVGQGVANYGYTF TGTGCCACCAGTGATTTGGCAGTGGGACAGGGGGTAGCTAACTATGGCTACACCTTC . TRBJ1-2 TRBV24-1 TRBD1
CASSRGRGRIDEQYF TGTGCCAGCAGCCGGGGAAGGGGGAGAATCGACGAGCAGTACTTC few TRBJ2-7 TRBV14 .
CASSLGGVSYNEQFF TGTGCCAGCAGCCTGGGGGGGGTATCCTACAATGAGCAGTTCTTC once TRBJ2-1 TRBV11-1 TRBD2
CASSLTETGDADTQYF TGTGCCAGCAGCTTAACTGAGACAGGCGACGCAGATACGCAGTATTTT . TRBJ2-3 TRBV13 .